This T cell receptor (beta chain) was obtained from a study of blood T cells in healthy people across ages. Study conclusions and caveats: When set beside aged donors, long-lived donors presented more naive CD4+ cells and higher diversity. Naive T cell percentage showed a strong correlation with the diversity of TCR beta.

Details on this clonotype: Its target is not known. The junction differs from germline at one of its ends, possibly a read error.

A second about 6 to 11 cycle PCR used barcoded and J-beta primers. Each TCR beta cDNA got a 12-nucleotide random molecular identifier. TCRdb reanalysed the 5' RACE reads using MiXCR and keeps one entry per CDR3 protein. The sample yields hundreds of thousands of distinct CDR3 sequences, about 46% seen once. This CDR3 spans 14 amino acids. The sequence came from a man older than 75 in good health. Sequences were obtained from blood. The chain combines TRBV12-3 or TRBV12-4 with TRBJ1-4, with 7 bases identical to TRBD1. CDR3: CASSQQGTNEELFF. The CDR3 DNA reads TGTGCCAGCAGCCAACAGGGGACTAATGAAGAACTGTTTTTT.